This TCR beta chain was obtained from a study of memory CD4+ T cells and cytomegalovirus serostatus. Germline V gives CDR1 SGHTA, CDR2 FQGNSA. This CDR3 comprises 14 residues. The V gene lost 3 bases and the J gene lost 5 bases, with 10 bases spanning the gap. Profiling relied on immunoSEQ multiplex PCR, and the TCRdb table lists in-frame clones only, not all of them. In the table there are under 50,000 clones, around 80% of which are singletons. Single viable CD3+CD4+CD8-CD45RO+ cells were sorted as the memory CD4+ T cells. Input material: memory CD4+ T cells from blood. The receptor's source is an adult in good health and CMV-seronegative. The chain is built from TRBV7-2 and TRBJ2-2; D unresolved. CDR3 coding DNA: TGTGCCAGCAGCTTCTCGGAAGGTACCGGGGAGCTGTTTTTT. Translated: CASSFSEGTGELFF.